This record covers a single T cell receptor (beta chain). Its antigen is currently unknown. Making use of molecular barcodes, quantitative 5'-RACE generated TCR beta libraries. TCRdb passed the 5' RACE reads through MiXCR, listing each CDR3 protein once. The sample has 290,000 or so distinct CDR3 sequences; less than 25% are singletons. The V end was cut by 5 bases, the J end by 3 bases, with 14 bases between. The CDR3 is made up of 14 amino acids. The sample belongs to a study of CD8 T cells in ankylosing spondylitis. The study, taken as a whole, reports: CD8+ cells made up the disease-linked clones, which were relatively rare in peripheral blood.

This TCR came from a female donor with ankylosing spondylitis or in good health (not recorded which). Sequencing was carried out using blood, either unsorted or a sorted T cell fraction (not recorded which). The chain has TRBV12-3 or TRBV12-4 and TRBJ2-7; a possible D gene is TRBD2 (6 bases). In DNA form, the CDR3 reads TGTGCCAGCAGTCCGGAGGGGTTGGTCTACGAGCAGTACTTC. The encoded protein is CASSPEGLVYEQYF.